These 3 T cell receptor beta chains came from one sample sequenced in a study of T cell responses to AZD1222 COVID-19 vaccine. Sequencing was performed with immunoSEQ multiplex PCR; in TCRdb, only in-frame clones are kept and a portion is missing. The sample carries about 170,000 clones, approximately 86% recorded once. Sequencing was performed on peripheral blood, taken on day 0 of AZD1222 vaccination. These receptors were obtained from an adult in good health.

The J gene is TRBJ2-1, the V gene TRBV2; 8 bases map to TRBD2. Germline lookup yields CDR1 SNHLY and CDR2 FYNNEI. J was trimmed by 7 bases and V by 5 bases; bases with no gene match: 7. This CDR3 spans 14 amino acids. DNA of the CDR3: TGTGCCAGCAGTAGAAGCGGGAGTCAGAATGAGCAGTTCTTC. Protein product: CASSRSGSQNEQFF.

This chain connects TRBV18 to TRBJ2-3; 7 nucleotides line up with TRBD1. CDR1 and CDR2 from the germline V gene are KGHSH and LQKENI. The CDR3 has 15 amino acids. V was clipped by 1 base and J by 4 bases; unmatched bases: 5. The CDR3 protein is CASSPQGAAADTQYF. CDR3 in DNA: TGTGCCAGCTCACCACAGGGGGCGGCGGCAGATACGCAGTATTTT.

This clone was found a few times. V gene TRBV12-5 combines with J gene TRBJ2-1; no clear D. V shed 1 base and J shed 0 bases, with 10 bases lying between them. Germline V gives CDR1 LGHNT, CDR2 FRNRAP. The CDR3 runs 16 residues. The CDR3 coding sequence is TGTGCTAGTGGTTTGGGTAGTTTCTCCTCCTACAATGAGCAGTTCTTC. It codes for CASGLGSFSSYNEQFF. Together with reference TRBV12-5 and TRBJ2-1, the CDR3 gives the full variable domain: DARVTQTPRHKVTEMGQEVTMRCQPILGHNTVFWYRQTMMQGLELLAYFRNRAPLDDSGMPKDRFSAEMPDATLATLKIQPSEPRDSAVYFCASGLGSFSSYNEQFFGPGTRLTVL.